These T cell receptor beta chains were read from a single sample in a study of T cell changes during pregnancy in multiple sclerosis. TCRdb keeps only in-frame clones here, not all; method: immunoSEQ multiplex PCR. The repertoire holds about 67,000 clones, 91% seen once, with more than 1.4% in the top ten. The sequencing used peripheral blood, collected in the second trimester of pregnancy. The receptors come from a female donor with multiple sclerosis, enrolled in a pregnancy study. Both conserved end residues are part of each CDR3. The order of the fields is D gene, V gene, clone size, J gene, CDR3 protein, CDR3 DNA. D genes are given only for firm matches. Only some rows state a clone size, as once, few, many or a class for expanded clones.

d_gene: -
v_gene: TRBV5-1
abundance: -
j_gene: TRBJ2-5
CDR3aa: CASSPGVGGQETQYF
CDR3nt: TGCGCCAGCAGCCCTGGTGTGGGGGGCCAAGAGACCCAGTACTTC

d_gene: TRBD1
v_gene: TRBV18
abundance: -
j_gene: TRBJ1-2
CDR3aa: CASSTSDRGRDGYTF
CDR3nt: TGTGCCAGCTCAACGTCGGACAGGGGGCGGGATGGCTACACCTTC

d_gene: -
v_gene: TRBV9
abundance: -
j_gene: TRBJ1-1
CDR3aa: CASSATVNTEAFF
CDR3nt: TGTGCCAGCAGCGCGACAGTGAACACTGAAGCTTTCTTT

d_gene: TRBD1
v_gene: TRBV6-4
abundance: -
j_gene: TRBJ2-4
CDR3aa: CASSSTGGGNIQYF
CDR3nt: TGTGCCAGCAGTTCGACAGGGGGCGGAAACATTCAGTACTTC

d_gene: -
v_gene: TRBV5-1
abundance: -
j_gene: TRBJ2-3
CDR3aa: CASSSGTGRDTQYF
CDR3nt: TGCGCCAGCAGCTCAGGGACTGGACGAGATACGCAGTATTTT

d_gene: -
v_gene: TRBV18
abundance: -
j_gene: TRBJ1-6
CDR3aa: CASSPRQGDSPLHF
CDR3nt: TGTGCCAGCTCACCACGGCAGGGTGATTCACCCCTCCACTTT

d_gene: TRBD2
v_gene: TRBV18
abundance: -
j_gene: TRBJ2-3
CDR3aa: CASSPPTSGGGDTQYF
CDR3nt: TGTGCCAGCTCACCGCCAACTAGCGGGGGGGGAGATACGCAGTATTTT

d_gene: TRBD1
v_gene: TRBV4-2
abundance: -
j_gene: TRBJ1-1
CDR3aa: CASRSGQPNTEAFF
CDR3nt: TGTGCCAGCCGATCGGGACAGCCGAACACTGAAGCTTTCTTT

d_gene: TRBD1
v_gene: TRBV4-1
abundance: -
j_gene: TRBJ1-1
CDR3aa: CASSQEVLGQGPDTEAFF
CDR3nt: TGCGCCAGCAGCCAAGAGGTGCTGGGACAGGGTCCTGACACTGAAGCTTTCTTT

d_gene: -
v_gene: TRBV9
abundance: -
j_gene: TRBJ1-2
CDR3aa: CASTLDPSGYGYTF
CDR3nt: TGTGCCAGCACCCTAGACCCCAGCGGCTATGGCTACACCTTC

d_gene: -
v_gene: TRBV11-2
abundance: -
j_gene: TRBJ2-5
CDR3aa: CASSLGRQGQTQYF
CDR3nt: TGTGCCAGCAGCTTAGGTCGCCAGGGCCAGACCCAGTACTTC

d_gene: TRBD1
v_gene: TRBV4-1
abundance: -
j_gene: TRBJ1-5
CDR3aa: CASSLGQGVTYSNQPQHF
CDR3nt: TGCGCCAGCAGCCTCGGACAGGGGGTAACTTATAGCAATCAGCCCCAGCATTTT

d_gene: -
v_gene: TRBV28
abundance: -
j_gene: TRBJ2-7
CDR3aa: CASSLSGSRSYEQYF
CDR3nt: TGTGCCAGCAGTTTATCAGGGTCGCGGTCCTACGAGCAGTACTTC

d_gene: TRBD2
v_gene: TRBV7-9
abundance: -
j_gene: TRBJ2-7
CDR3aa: CATTAASGVWEQYF
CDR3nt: TGTGCTACCACCGCGGCTAGCGGGGTCTGGGAGCAGTACTTC

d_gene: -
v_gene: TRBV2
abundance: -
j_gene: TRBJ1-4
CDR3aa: CASRVTGLSEKLFF
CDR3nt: TGTGCCAGCAGGGTAACAGGGTTGAGTGAAAAACTGTTTTTT

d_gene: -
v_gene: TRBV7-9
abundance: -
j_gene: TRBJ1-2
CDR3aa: CASSLGLQGGRDGYTF
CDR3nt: TGTGCCAGCAGCTTAGGGCTGCAGGGAGGGAGAGATGGCTACACCTTC

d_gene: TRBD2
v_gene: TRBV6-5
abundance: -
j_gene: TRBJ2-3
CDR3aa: CASSYSGGRRDTQYF
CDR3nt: TGTGCCAGCAGTTACTCCGGCGGGAGACGAGATACGCAGTATTTT

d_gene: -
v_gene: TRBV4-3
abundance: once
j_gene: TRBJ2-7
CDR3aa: CASSQDYGPLSYEQYF
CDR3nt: TGCGCCAGCAGCCAAGATTACGGTCCGCTATCCTACGAGCAGTACTTC

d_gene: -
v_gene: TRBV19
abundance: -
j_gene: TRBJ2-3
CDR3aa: CASSIQGTDTQYF
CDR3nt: TGTGCCAGTAGTATACAGGGAACAGATACGCAGTATTTT

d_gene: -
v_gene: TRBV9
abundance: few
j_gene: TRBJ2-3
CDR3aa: CASSLLVTGREDTQYF
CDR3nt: TGTGCCAGCAGCCTTCTGGTCACAGGGCGTGAAGATACGCAGTATTTT

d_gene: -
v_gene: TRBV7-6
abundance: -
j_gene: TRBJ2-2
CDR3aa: CASSIGLVRNTGELFF
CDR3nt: TGTGCCAGCAGCATTGGACTGGTTAGGAACACCGGGGAGCTGTTTTTT

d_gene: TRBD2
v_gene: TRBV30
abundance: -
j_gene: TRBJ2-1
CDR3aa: CAWSSGTSGNNEQFF
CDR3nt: TGTGCCTGGAGTTCGGGGACTAGCGGGAACAATGAGCAGTTCTTC

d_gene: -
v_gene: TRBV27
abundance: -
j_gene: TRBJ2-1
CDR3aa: CASSPGRDRQFF
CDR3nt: TGTGCCAGCAGTCCCGGCCGGGATAGGCAGTTCTTC

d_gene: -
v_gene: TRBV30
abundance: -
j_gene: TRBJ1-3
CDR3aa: CAWSVSFSGNTIYF
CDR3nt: TGTGCCTGGAGCGTCTCCTTCTCTGGAAACACCATATATTTT

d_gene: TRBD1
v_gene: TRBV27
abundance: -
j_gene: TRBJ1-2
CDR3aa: CASTKQGAGYGYTF
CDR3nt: TGTGCCAGCACCAAACAGGGGGCAGGCTATGGCTACACCTTC

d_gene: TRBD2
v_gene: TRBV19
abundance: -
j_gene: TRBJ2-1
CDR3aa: CASTPGTSGRESSYNEQFF
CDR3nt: TGTGCCAGTACCCCCGGGACTAGCGGGAGGGAGAGCTCCTACAATGAGCAGTTCTTC

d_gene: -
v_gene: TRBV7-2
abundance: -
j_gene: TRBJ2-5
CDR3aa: CASSLGRARQGWETQYF
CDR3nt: TGTGCCAGCAGCTTAGGGAGGGCCCGACAGGGCTGGGAGACCCAGTACTTC

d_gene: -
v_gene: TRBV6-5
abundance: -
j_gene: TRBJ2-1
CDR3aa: CASGPGGPLRNEQFF
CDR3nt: TGTGCCAGCGGCCCAGGAGGGCCACTGAGGAATGAGCAGTTCTTC

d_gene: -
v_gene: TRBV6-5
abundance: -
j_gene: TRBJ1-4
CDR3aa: CASSYTRAEKLFF
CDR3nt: TGTGCCAGCAGTTACACTCGAGCTGAAAAACTGTTTTTT

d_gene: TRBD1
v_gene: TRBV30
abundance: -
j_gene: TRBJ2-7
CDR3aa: CAWGALPGTGDLYF
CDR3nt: TGTGCCTGGGGTGCCCTCCCCGGGACAGGGGATCTGTACTTC

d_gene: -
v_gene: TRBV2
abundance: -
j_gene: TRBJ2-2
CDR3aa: CASRNRVLGGELFF
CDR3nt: TGTGCCAGCAGGAACAGGGTCTTGGGAGGGGAGCTGTTTTTT

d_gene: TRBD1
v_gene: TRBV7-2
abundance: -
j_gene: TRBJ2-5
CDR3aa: CASSRFHLRQGRETQYF
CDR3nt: TGTGCCAGCAGCCGCTTCCATCTTAGACAGGGGCGGGAGACCCAGTACTTC

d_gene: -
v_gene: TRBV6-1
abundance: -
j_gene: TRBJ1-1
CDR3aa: CASSDGGTFGTEAFF
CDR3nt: TGTGCCAGCAGTGACGGGGGGACATTTGGCACTGAAGCTTTCTTT